Sequencing of this T cell receptor beta chain was carried out in a study of T cell responses to AZD1222 COVID-19 vaccine (dated by TCRdb to about 2021). General notes on the study: A total of 233 trial participants underwent TCR sequencing, of whom nearly 210 received two doses of AZD1222 and some 25 received two doses of the MenACWY control vaccine. Enrollment into the trials was organized by age into subgroups of 18-55, 56-69 and 70-plus years, and those subgroups contained about 160, 30 and 59 TCR-sequenced participants, respectively. General findings and caveats noted by the study authors: Most participants were white British and females outnumbered males, and the authors suggested that clonal diversity may have been underestimated. Vaccine-associated CD4 TCRs spanned the whole spike protein, with dominant responses in regions 160-218 and 743-854. Conclusions about previously exposed vaccinees were limited because only 6 or 7 AZD1222 recipients were SARS-CoV-2 seropositive at baseline. The 56-69-year group was small, and its depth increase did not reach significance, likely because of low power. Because no day 14 peak-response samples were available, the repertoires could be characterized only after the peak T cell response. Epitopes outside the regions mutated in the B.1.351 and B.1.1.7 variants were reportedly recognized by nearly half of the unique spike-specific TCRs. A significant rise in spike-specific TCR breadth and depth was observed after two AZD1222 doses relative to day 0 and relative to MenACWY recipients.

A remark on this clone: Its antigen is unknown. It has no much larger one-base neighbor in the sample; base qualities were not kept.

Measured from the cysteine to the phenylalanine, the CDR3 is 17 residues long. The retained sequence is limited to the CDR3, 51 bases, with the frame set at the first base. The germline ends are 22 bases apart after V is trimmed by 5 bases and J by 2 bases. CDR1 is given as MDHEN and CDR2 as SYDVKM, both from the germline V gene. Explained via the paper, the time point label denotes: about 28 days (+/-7) after the second vaccine dose. AZD1222 recipients given second doses at about 4 weeks or at about 12 weeks were pooled, since spike-specific TCR depth and breadth were not found to differ between the two schedules. The vaccinee samples were drawn from two UK trials, COV001 and COV002, one of which was a single-blind randomized controlled phase 2/3 trial testing AZD1222 (ChAdOx1 nCoV-19) in healthy adults. Trial participant PBMC samples were collected at day 0 and day 28 after the second dose for TCRbeta chain sequencing.

The CDR3 regions of human TCRbeta chains were subjected to immunosequencing. The paper's data handling went like this. TCRs in the repertoires were matched against a reference library of SARS-CoV-2-specific TCRs that had been generated with the MIRA antigen-specificity platform. Breadth meant the fraction of unique TCRs that were SARS-CoV-2-associated, whereas depth meant the fraction of total T cells that were SARS-CoV-2-associated. Using the MIRA data, every spike-specific TCR was mapped to the spike region that the TCR reacted to and assigned to either a CD4 or a CD8 class. Log10-transformed breadth and depth values were compared by one-way ANOVA with Sidak's multiple comparisons tests. TCRdb obtained this table from immuneACCESS and retained in-frame rearrangements with V and J assigned. These tables miss some clones; where compared with another copy, unresolved V genes account for less than half of the shortfall, and the remainder is unexplained. The V and J calls and clone size come from that table; D and trimming were worked out from the DNA. The sample table holds about 270,000 clones, of which 94% were seen once. Clones ranked in the top ten supply around 0.58% of the sample.

The receptor chain draws on TRBV28 and TRBJ2-7; a tentative D call is TRBD2 (5 bases match). Source: peripheral blood, taken 28 days after the second AZD1222 dose. This sequence originates from an adult who received the AZD1222 COVID-19 vaccine. The CDR3 protein is CASSPPGNGWLPYEQYF. The nucleotide sequence is given as TGTGCCAGCAGTCCCCCGGGGAACGGCTGGCTGCCCTACGAGCAGTACTTC.